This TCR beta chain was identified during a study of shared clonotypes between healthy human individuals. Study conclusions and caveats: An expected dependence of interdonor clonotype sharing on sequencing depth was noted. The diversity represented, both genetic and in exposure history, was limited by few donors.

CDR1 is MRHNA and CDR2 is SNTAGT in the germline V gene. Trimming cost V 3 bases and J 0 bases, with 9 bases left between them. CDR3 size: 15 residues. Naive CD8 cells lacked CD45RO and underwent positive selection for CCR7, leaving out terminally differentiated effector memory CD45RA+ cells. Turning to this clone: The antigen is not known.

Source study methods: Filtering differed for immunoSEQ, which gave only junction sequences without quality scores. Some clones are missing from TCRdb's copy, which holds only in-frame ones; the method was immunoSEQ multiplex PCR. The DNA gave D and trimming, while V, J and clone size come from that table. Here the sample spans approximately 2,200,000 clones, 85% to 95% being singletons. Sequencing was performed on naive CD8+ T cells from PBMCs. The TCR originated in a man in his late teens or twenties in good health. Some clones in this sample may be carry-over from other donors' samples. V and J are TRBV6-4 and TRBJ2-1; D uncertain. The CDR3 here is CASSEKPGSYNEQFF. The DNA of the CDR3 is TGTGCCAGCAGTGAAAAACCGGGCTCCTACAATGAGCAGTTCTTC.